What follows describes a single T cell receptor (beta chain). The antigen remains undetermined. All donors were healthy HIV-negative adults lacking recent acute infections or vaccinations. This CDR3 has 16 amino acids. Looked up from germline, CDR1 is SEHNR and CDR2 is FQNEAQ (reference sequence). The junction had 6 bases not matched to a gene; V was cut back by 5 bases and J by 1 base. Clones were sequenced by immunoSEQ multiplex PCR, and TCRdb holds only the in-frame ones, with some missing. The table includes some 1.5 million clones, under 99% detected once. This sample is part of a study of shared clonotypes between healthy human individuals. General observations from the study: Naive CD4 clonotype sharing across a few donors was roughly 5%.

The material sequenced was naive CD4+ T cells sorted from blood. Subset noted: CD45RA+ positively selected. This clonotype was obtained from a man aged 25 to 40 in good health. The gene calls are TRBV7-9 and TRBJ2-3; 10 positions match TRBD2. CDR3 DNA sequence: TGTGCCAGCAGCAAACATCTAGCGGGGGGCACAGATACGCAGTATTTT. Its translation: CASSKHLAGGTDTQYF.